This T cell receptor beta chain stems from a study of cytotoxic CD8 clonotypes in ibrutinib-treated CLL. Study background: When averaged across all of the samples, the counts came to 255,043 productive templates and 94,082 productive rearrangements.

Comment on this clone: Its antigen is as yet unknown.

Study outcomes and limitations: Clonality increased with ibrutinib response but returned toward baseline at progression. Public clonotypes proved infrequent, and on treatment they shrank or remained steady. Patients had baseline clonality above age-matched healthy donors, and this clonality moved with circulating CD8+ T-cell counts.

The CDR3 is 14 amino acids. V was pared by 4 bases and J by 4 bases, with 14 bases between. Per germline, CDR1 SGHRS and CDR2 YFSETQ. The data were produced by immunoSEQ multiplex PCR, yet TCRdb's version contains in-frame clones alone and is incomplete. The sample contains 190,000 or so clones, approximately 68% of which appear only once. The receptor comes from a human donor with chronic lymphocytic leukemia. The sample was PBMCs, taken after 24 months of ibrutinib treatment. The V and J genes are TRBV5-1 and TRBJ1-1; D call uncertain. The CDR3 protein is CASSPTLVGTEAFF. DNA of the CDR3: TGCGCCAGCAGCCCGACCCTGGTTGGCACTGAAGCTTTCTTT.